This TCR beta chain appears in the sequencing data of a study of blood T cell repertoires in COVID-19. Study-wide context: The United States, Italy and Spain provided the acute and convalescent COVID-19 samples.

This CDR3 is 16 amino acids long. CDR1 is ENHRY and CDR2 is SYGVKD in the germline V gene. V was pared by 1 base and J by 1 base, with 6 bases of the junction left unmatched. TCRdb keeps only in-frame clones here, not all; method: immunoSEQ multiplex PCR. The sample has under 200,000 clones, 80% to 85% seen once. Participants, 18 to 89 years old, spanned about two dozen US areas. The receptor comes from a woman between 45 and 60 years old who had recovered from COVID-19. Sequenced: PBMCs or T cells enriched from blood (not recorded which). The chain joins TRBV10-3 to TRBJ2-5, with 7 bases aligning to TRBD2. CDR3 DNA sequence: TGTGCCATCAGTGAGTTCCTAGCGGCGAGCCAAGAGACCCAGTACTTC. Amino acids: CAISEFLAASQETQYF.